The 29 T cell receptor beta chains below were found in one sample sequenced in a study of molecular identifiers for immune sequencing clone quantification. TCRdb redid the calling of the PCR reads with MiXCR, one entry per CDR3 protein. The sample contains about 54,000 distinct CDR3 sequences, around 25% of which appear only once. Input material: naive CD8+ T cells from blood, with Jurkat cell RNA spiked in. The subset denotes: FACS-sorted CD8+CD4-CCR7+CD45RA+ naive T cells. These receptor sequences come from a human donor in good health. Some libraries in this study had Jurkat cell RNA spiked in.

This clonotype was recorded many times. This chain connects TRBV12-3 or TRBV12-4 to TRBJ1-1, with D maybe TRBD1 (6 bases). The length of the CDR3 is 13 residues. V shed 2 bases and J shed 3 bases, with 7 bases lying between them. CDR3 sequence (DNA): TGTGCCAGCAGTTTAACAGGGTACACTGAAGCTTTCTTT. Its protein product is CASSLTGYTEAFF.

This clonotype was recorded a few times. The chain recombines TRBV2 with TRBJ2-3; D not resolved. CDR1 is SNHLY and CDR2 is FYNNEI in the germline V gene. This CDR3 comprises 15 residues. Between the trimmed V and J ends, which lost 6 bases and 9 bases, there was a span of 22 bases. The CDR3 coding sequence is TGTGCCAGCAGGGCAAGCCTCTCAGCCCTCCAGACGCAGTATTTT. This codes for CASRASLSALQTQYF. Using reference TRBV2 and TRBJ2-3 for the parts outside the CDR3, the full variable domain is EPEVTQTPSHQVTQMGQEVILRCVPISNHLYFYWYRQILGQKVEFLVSFYNNEISEKSEIFDDQFSVERPDGSNFTLKIRSTKLEDSAMYFCASRASLSALQTQYFGPGTRLTVL.

This clonotype has more than one count but fewer than ten. The chain combines TRBV7-9 with TRBJ2-2; 8 bases line up with TRBD1. The CDR3 has 14 residues. CDR1 SEHNR and CDR2 FQNEAQ come from the germline V gene (reference sequence). The junction had 6 bases not matched to a gene; V was cut back by 5 bases and J by 7 bases. CDR3 DNA: TGTGCCAGCAGCGTCAGGGGGCTCGACGGGGAGCTGTTTTTT. Translated: CASSVRGLDGELFF.

This clonotype was seen repeatedly, ten times or more. DNA of the CDR3: TGTGCCAGCAGTTACAGGGGGGACTACACTGAAGCTTTCTTT. The encoded protein is CASSYRGDYTEAFF. This rearrangement joins TRBV6-5 to TRBJ1-1; TRBD1 might be the D (6 bases). The CDR3 runs to 14 residues. The V end was cut by 2 bases, the J end by 3 bases, with 10 bases between. Germline CDR1 reads MNHEY; CDR2 reads SVGAGI.

This clonotype was observed many times. V usage is TRBV27 and J usage is TRBJ2-7; the match to TRBD1 covers 7 bases. This CDR3 has 13 amino acids. The junction had 5 bases not matched to a gene; V was cut back by 5 bases and J by 4 bases. CDR1 and CDR2 from the germline V gene are MNHEY and SMNVEV (reference sequence). The CDR3: CASSIIQGYEQYF. CDR3 DNA: TGTGCCAGCAGTATAATACAGGGGTACGAGCAGTACTTC.

As for this clonotype: A single base separates this from a much larger clone, so it may be a read error. The chain joins TRBV7-9 to TRBJ2-3, with 8 positions matching TRBD1. J lost 4 bases, V lost 11 bases, and 5 bases had no gene match. The CDR3 loop spans 12 amino acids. Per germline, CDR1 SEHNR and CDR2 FQNEAQ (reference sequence). DNA of the CDR3: TGTGCCTTGGGACAGGACGCAGATACGCAGTATTTT. This sequence encodes CALGQDADTQYF.

This clonotype has just a few counts. This rearrangement joins TRBV13 to TRBJ2-7; TRBD1 or TRBD2 may be the D gene (5 bases each). Trimming removed 7 bases from V and 3 bases from J, with 19 bases in between. CDR1 and CDR2 (germline): PRHDT, FYEKMQ (reference sequence). CDR3 length: 15 residues. The CDR3 is CASNGGDRGLYEQYF. DNA of the CDR3: TGTGCCAGCAATGGGGGTGACCGGGGCCTCTACGAGCAGTACTTC.

The rearrangement uses TRBV6-2 or TRBV6-3 and TRBJ2-1; 7 bases fit TRBD2. The CDR3 has 12 amino acids. Germline V gene lookup returns CDR1 MNHEY and CDR2 SVGEGT. The V segment lost 7 bases and the J segment 7 bases; nucleotides outside the gene matches: 4. In nucleotides, the CDR3 is TGTGCCAGCACGATGGGAGGGAATGAGCAGTTCTTC. Protein sequence: CASTMGGNEQFF.

The chain is built from TRBV7-9 and TRBJ2-2, with a tentative D call TRBD1 (6 bases). Germline V CDR1 and CDR2: SEHNR, FQNEAQ (reference sequence). The CDR3 extends over 16 amino acids. The germline V and J ends were trimmed by 5 bases and 3 bases, with 16 bases remaining between them. DNA for the CDR3: TGTGCCAGCAGCCCAGGGGACCGGCTTGACACCGGGGAGCTGTTTTTT. This gives the protein CASSPGDRLDTGELFF.

In this sample, this clonotype turned up once. This may stem from a read error, because a much larger clone lies one nucleotide away. The chain uses TRBV3-1 and TRBJ2-1; D perhaps matches TRBD2 (6 bases). CDR1 and CDR2 from the germline V gene are LGHDT and YNNKEL (reference sequence). Trimming shortened V by 1 base and J by 0 bases, and 10 bases separated the two germline ends. CDR3 size: 16 residues. The CDR3 region has the DNA TGTGCCAGCAGCCAAGGGGGACTCAGCTCCTACAATGAGCAGTTCTTC. It yields the protein CASSQGGLSSYNEQFF.

As to this clonotype: Mismatch with germline at one junction end may stem from a read error. This rearrangement joins TRBV7-9 to TRBJ1-1; perhaps TRBD1 as D (6 bases). This CDR3 comprises 14 residues. Germline CDR1 reads SEHNR; CDR2 reads FQNEAQ (reference sequence). In DNA, the CDR3 is TGTGCCAGCAGGCTTCCCGGACAGAACACTGAAGCTTCCTTT. It codes for CASRLPGQNTEASF.

This clonotype was counted ten times or more. V gene TRBV29-1 combines with J gene TRBJ2-5; D not resolved. The CDR3 covers 15 residues. The V gene lost 6 bases and the J gene lost 1 base, with 18 bases spanning the gap. Looked up from germline, CDR1 is SQVTM and CDR2 is ANQGSEA. CDR3 nucleotide sequence: TGCAGCGTCGGCGGCCACAACCGCATCCAAGAGACCCAGTACTTC. This translates into CSVGGHNRIQETQYF.

Comments on this clonotype: A much bigger clone sits one base away, suggesting this may be a read error. This CDR3 fails to terminate in the conserved phenylalanine or tryptophan, so it likely reflects a read error. V usage is TRBV4-1 and J usage is TRBJ2-7; D gene ambiguous. Trimming shortened V by 1 base and J by 4 bases, and 14 bases separated the two germline ends. Germline values: CDR1 MGHRA, CDR2 YSYEKL. The CDR3 has 15 amino acids. DNA for the CDR3: TGCGCCAGCAGCCAAGGGCGCACATGGGCGTACGAGCAGTACCTC. Its protein product is CASSQGRTWAYEQYL.

This clonotype was observed a few times. A much larger clone sits a single nucleotide away, making a read error possible. The rearrangement joins TRBV5-3 to TRBJ2-5; no clear D gene. TRBV5-3 is recorded as an ORF, its role being uncertain. This CDR3 spans 16 amino acids. The CDR3 loop reads CTSSLEGGLPPETQYF. The CDR3 DNA is TGTACCAGCAGCTTGGAAGGTGGCCTTCCTCCGGAGACCCAGTACTTC.

Comment on this clonotype: A much larger clone is a single base away; this may be a read error. V is TRBV13 and J is TRBJ1-1; maybe TRBD1 (6 bases). The CDR3 covers 14 residues. Trimming cost V 8 bases and J 1 base, with 14 bases left between them. Germline CDR1 reads PRHDT; CDR2 reads FYEKMQ (reference sequence). CDR3 sequence (DNA): TGTGCCAGCGGCTCACCGGACAGGAACACTGAAGCTTTCTTT. It codes for CASGSPDRNTEAFF.

This clonotype was seen a few times. The V and J genes are TRBV20-1 and TRBJ2-7, with a tentative D call TRBD2 (6 bases). The ends were cut back, 3 bases at V and 2 bases at J, with 11 bases in the middle. The length of the CDR3 is 13 residues. CDR1 is DFQATT, CDR2 SNEGSKA, per germline (reference sequence). The CDR3 sequence is CSASGAGTYEQYF. Here the CDR3 DNA reads TGCAGTGCTAGTGGCGCGGGGACCTACGAGCAGTACTTC.

Points on this clonotype: This may be a read error: a much more frequent sequence differs by one nucleotide. In this CDR3 the conserved last residue, phenylalanine or tryptophan, is missing, so a read error is likely. The chain uses TRBV11-2 and TRBJ2-7, with D maybe TRBD1 (6 bases). This CDR3 spans 14 amino acids. The V gene's germline CDR1 is SGHAT and CDR2 FQNNGV. Trimming removed 5 bases at V and 3 bases at J, with 14 bases between. As DNA, the CDR3 is TGTGCCAGCAGCCTCAGACAGGTCCGCTACGAGCAGTACTCC. Translated, it gives CASSLRQVRYEQYS.

This clonotype was seen many times. This chain joins TRBV5-4 and TRBJ2-7; D remains ambiguous. V shed 2 bases and J shed 2 bases, with 14 bases lying between them. This CDR3 is built from 15 residues. Germline CDR1 is SGHNT and CDR2 is YYREEE (reference sequence). CDR3 region: CASSFLGANPYEQYF. The CDR3 region has the DNA TGTGCCAGCAGCTTTCTTGGCGCCAACCCCTACGAGCAGTACTTC.

This clonotype was counted ten times or more. This chain joins TRBV27 and TRBJ2-2; D not certain. Trimming removed 4 bases at V and 2 bases at J, with 5 bases between. Germline V lookup: CDR1 MNHEY, CDR2 SMNVEV (reference sequence). The CDR3 has 13 amino acids. CDR3 loop: CASSSVNTGELFF. The CDR3 region has the DNA TGTGCCAGCAGTTCGGTCAACACCGGGGAGCTGTTTTTT.

The sample holds many counts of this clonotype. This chain connects TRBV19 to TRBJ2-1; the match to TRBD1 covers 9 bases. Germline values: CDR1 LNHDA, CDR2 SQIVND (reference sequence). CDR3 length equals 13 residues. V was clipped by 7 bases and J by 6 bases; unmatched bases: 4. The CDR3 DNA follows: TGTGCCAGTACCCTGACAGGGGGCAATGAGCAGTTCTTC. Its protein is CASTLTGGNEQFF.

This clonotype was seen ten or more times. This rearrangement joins TRBV15 to TRBJ2-5; D uncertain. Trimming stripped 0 bases from V and 3 bases from J, with 8 bases between. From germline, CDR1 is LNHNV and CDR2 YYDKDF (reference sequence). CDR3 length: 14 residues. CDR3 DNA: TGTGCCACCAGCAGAGATCGTGGGGAAGAGACCCAGTACTTC. This gives the protein CATSRDRGEETQYF. Looking up the rest from reference TRBV15 and TRBJ2-5 gives the full variable domain: DAMVIQNPRYQVTQFGKPVTLSCSQTLNHNVMYWYQQKSSQAPKLLFHYYDKDFNNEADTPDNFQSRRPNTSFCFLDIRSPGLGDTAMYLCATSRDRGEETQYFGPGTRLLVL.

This clonotype was counted at least ten times. This chain connects TRBV24-1 to TRBJ1-5, with D possibly matching TRBD1 (6 bases). This CDR3 spans 19 amino acids. Germline V gives CDR1 KGHDR, CDR2 SFDVKD. V was clipped by 0 bases and J by 0 bases, with 17 bases between them. The CDR3 spells CATSDLFLDSSTSNQPQHF. As DNA, the CDR3 is TGTGCCACCAGTGATTTGTTTTTGGACAGCTCCACTAGCAATCAGCCCCAGCATTTT.

The chain joins TRBV6-2 or TRBV6-3 to TRBJ2-7; the D is unclear. This CDR3 has 13 residues. Germline CDR1 MNHEY, CDR2 SVGEGT. Trimming left V 5 bases short and J 4 bases short, with 12 bases between. CDR3: CASSIQVRYEQYF. The CDR3 DNA sequence: TGTGCCAGCAGTATCCAGGTTCGGTACGAGCAGTACTTC.

The chain has TRBV11-2 and TRBJ2-3; TRBD2 agrees at 10 bases. Looked up from germline, CDR1 is SGHAT and CDR2 is FQNNGV. CDR3 length equals 17 residues. The V gene end was trimmed by 4 bases and the J gene end by 1 base; junction bases not matched to a gene: 8. The CDR3 nucleotides read TGTGCCAGCAGCTCAGATTCGCTAGCGGGAGGCACAGATACGCAGTATTTT. This gives the protein CASSSDSLAGGTDTQYF.

In the case of this clonotype: A much more abundant neighbour one base away suggests this may be a read error. The chain combines TRBV24-1 with TRBJ2-3, with D uncertain. In germline, CDR1 is KGHDR, CDR2 SFDVKD. The CDR3 totals 14 residues. Written as DNA, the CDR3 is TGTGTCACCAGTGATACCGGCAGCACAGATACGCAGTATTTT. Protein product: CVTSDTGSTDTQYF.

V gene TRBV14 combines with J gene TRBJ2-6; D is unresolved. V lost 0 bases and J 6 bases, leaving 15 bases between the germline ends. This CDR3 is 17 amino acids long. Germline values: CDR1 SGHDN, CDR2 FVKESK. The CDR3 DNA reads TGTGCCAGCAGCCAAGACCTAGGGATGAATGAGGCCAACGTCCTGACTTTC. It encodes CASSQDLGMNEANVLTF.

This clonotype came up many times. V gene TRBV5-1 combines with J gene TRBJ1-1; 8 bases line up with TRBD1. Germline V gene lookup returns CDR1 SGHRS and CDR2 YFSETQ. The V segment lost 1 base and the J segment 1 base; nucleotides outside the gene matches: 6. The CDR3 sequence is 16 residues long. The CDR3 region is CASSLMTGAKNTEAFF. The CDR3 DNA reads TGCGCCAGCAGCTTGATGACAGGGGCCAAGAACACTGAAGCTTTCTTT.

This clonotype was seen ten or more times. The rearrangement links TRBV29-1 to TRBJ1-4; D is undetermined. V lost 8 bases and J lost 13, with 17 bases in between. The CDR3 length is 11 residues. From germline, CDR1 is SQVTM and CDR2 ANQGSEA. CDR3 amino acids: CSIGPPEGLFF. Here the CDR3 DNA reads TGCAGCATCGGGCCGCCTGAGGGACTGTTTTTT.

CDR3 region: CAWSTVTNTGELFF. The CDR3 DNA reads as TGTGCCTGGAGTACGGTGACGAACACCGGGGAGCTGTTTTTT. V is TRBV30 and J is TRBJ2-2; unclear D gene. Germline V gene sequence: CDR1 GTSNPN, CDR2 SVGIG (reference sequence). This CDR3 comprises 14 residues. V lost 2 bases, J lost 0 bases, and 7 bases lay in between.